This T cell receptor (beta chain) was captured in a study of blood T cell repertoires in COVID-19. Study in general: T cells, B-cell-depleted T cells, or PBMCs supplied cDNA or gDNA.

How the authors handled the data: Amplification from reference gene primers served as the basis for estimated nucleated cell counts. Using immunoSEQ multiplex PCR, the repertoire was profiled, and TCRdb retains in-frame clones only, with some absent. The V and J calls and clone size are taken from that table; D and trimming were inferred from the DNA. Of approximately 230,000 clones in the sample, roughly 90% are singletons; the top ten hold 2.1%. The clonotype comes from a woman aged 40 to 50 who had recovered from COVID-19. The sequenced sample consisted of peripheral blood.

This CDR3 reads CARGQGNTGELFF. CDR3 DNA sequence: TGTGCCAGAGGTCAGGGGAACACCGGGGAGCTGTTTTTT. The rearrangement uses TRBV6-5 and TRBJ2-2; tentative D call: TRBD1 (5 bases). In germline, CDR1 is MNHEY, CDR2 SVGAGI. The CDR3 contains 13 residues. V lost 9 bases, J lost 1 base, and 9 bases lay in between.